These T cell receptor beta chains were read from a single sample in a study of blood T cell repertoires in COVID-19. Generated by immunoSEQ multiplex PCR, the TCRdb table keeps only in-frame clones and is missing some. Of about 150,000 clones listed, 84% are singletons. The specimen was peripheral blood. The source of these receptors is a woman aged 50 to 60 with acute or convalescent COVID-19. CDR3s include the opening cysteine and the closing phenylalanine or tryptophan. A D gene is named only where the DNA matches it firmly. Some rows mark clone size as missing; the rest say once, few, many or name a class of expanded clone.

V gene	clone size	D gene	J gene	CDR3 DNA	CDR3 protein
TRBV7-3	.	TRBD1	TRBJ1-1	TGTGCCAGCAGCCAGACGACAGGGACCACTGAAGCTTTCTTT	CASSQTTGTTEAFF
TRBV11-2	.	TRBD1	TRBJ2-5	TGTGCCAGCAGCCCCGGGACAGTGCAGGAGACCCAGTACTTC	CASSPGTVQETQYF
TRBV2	.	.	TRBJ1-1	TGTGCCAGGCAAGGGGGGAGGGCCACTGAAGCTTTCTTT	CARQGGRATEAFF
TRBV7-2	.	.	TRBJ2-1	TGTGCCAGCAGCGCGACTGTTTCCTCCTACAATGAGCAGTTCTTC	CASSATVSSYNEQFF
TRBV18	few	TRBD2	TRBJ2-7	TGTGCCAGCTCACCGGGGAGCGGGGGGATCCGCCACGAGCAGTACTTC	CASSPGSGGIRHEQYF
TRBV7-5	.	.	TRBJ2-5	TGTGCCAGAAGCTCTAGGATCGGGACTAGCCAAGAGACCCAGTACTTC	CARSSRIGTSQETQYF
TRBV29-1	.	.	TRBJ1-1	TGCAGCGTTGAATGGGCTAATGATGACACTGAAGCTTTCTTT	CSVEWANDDTEAFF
TRBV9	few	TRBD1	TRBJ1-3	TGTGCCAGCAGCGTAGCGTGGACAGGGGAAGCTGGAAACACCATATATTTT	CASSVAWTGEAGNTIYF
TRBV7-2	.	TRBD1	TRBJ2-5	TGTGCCAGCAGTCCAGGACAGGCCAAAGAGACCCAGTACTTC	CASSPGQAKETQYF
TRBV7-6	.	TRBD1	TRBJ1-1	TGTGCCAGCAGCCGGGACAGGTTGAACACTGAAGCTTTCTTT	CASSRDRLNTEAFF
TRBV28	.	TRBD1	TRBJ1-5	TGTGCCAGCAGCCAACAATCCGGGACAGGGTATCGCCAGCCCCAGCATTTT	CASSQQSGTGYRQPQHF
TRBV6-5	.	TRBD1	TRBJ2-7	TGTGCCAGCAGTTACTCCTGGGGACAGGGGGCCTACGAGCAGTACTTC	CASSYSWGQGAYEQYF
TRBV7-2	.	TRBD1	TRBJ1-5	TGTGCCAGCAGCTTATACAGGGGGGATGATCAGCCCCAGCATTTT	CASSLYRGDDQPQHF
TRBV4-2	few	.	TRBJ2-5	TGTGCCAGCAGCCCTGGACAGGGAGGGGAGACCCAGTACTTC	CASSPGQGGETQYF
TRBV5-6	.	.	TRBJ1-6	TGTGCCAGCAGCTTGTTGGTTAGTAATTCACCCCTCCACTTT	CASSLLVSNSPLHF
TRBV11-1	few	.	TRBJ2-2	TGTGCCAGCAGCTTAGGGGGCAGGGGCACCGGGGAGCTGTTTTTT	CASSLGGRGTGELFF
TRBV4-1	.	.	TRBJ1-4	TGCGCCAGCAGCCAAGGGCCCAGGATCTTCGAAAAACTGTTTTTT	CASSQGPRIFEKLFF
TRBV7-6	.	.	TRBJ1-3	TGTGCCAGCAGCTCAGAGAGAGCCGGCAACTACTTCTCTGGAAACACCATATATTTT	CASSSERAGNYFSGNTIYF
TRBV15	.	TRBD1	TRBJ2-5	TGTGCCACCAGCAGTACAGGGGGCAGTGAGACCCAGTACTTC	CATSSTGGSETQYF
TRBV9	few	.	TRBJ1-5	TGTGCCAGCAGCCGGGCAGGAGGGGAAAATCAGCCCCAGCATTTT	CASSRAGGENQPQHF
TRBV5-6	.	.	TRBJ2-7	TGTGCCAGCAGCCGCGGGCCCCTTACCCCCTACGAGCAGTACTTC	CASSRGPLTPYEQYF
TRBV6-5	.	.	TRBJ1-3	TGTGCCAGCAGTCCGACAGAGGGAAACACCATATATTTT	CASSPTEGNTIYF
TRBV4-1	few	TRBD1	TRBJ1-1	TGCGCCAGCAGCCAACGGGGACAGGGGGCTGAAGCTTTCTTT	CASSQRGQGAEAFF
TRBV18	.	TRBD1	TRBJ1-1	TGTGCCAGCTCACCGCGACAGGGTCAGACCGGTATTGTAGCTTTCTTT	CASSPRQGQTGIVAFF
TRBV5-5	.	TRBD2	TRBJ2-3	TGTGCCAGCAGCCGTACTAGCGGGGCGAGCACAGATACGCAGTATTTT	CASSRTSGASTDTQYF
TRBV10-3	.	.	TRBJ1-1	TGTGCCATCACATCCCAGGGGACTGAAGCTTTCTTT	CAITSQGTEAFF
TRBV2	many	.	TRBJ2-4	TGTGCCAGCGGCGGAAACATTCAGTACTTC	CASGGNIQYF
TRBV29-1	.	.	TRBJ1-4	TGCAGCGTTGGAGAGACAGGCTCAAAACTGTTTTTT	CSVGETGSKLFF
TRBV9	.	.	TRBJ1-1	TGTGCCAGCAGCCCTCGGGGGGCTTATGGCACTGAAGCTTTCTTT	CASSPRGAYGTEAFF
TRBV4-1	.	.	TRBJ2-7	TGCGCCAGCAGCCAGCAAGAGAGGCAGGGGAACCACTACGAGCAGTACTTC	CASSQQERQGNHYEQYF
TRBV30	.	TRBD1	TRBJ1-1	TGTGCCTGGAGGACAGGGTTGATTGAGAACACTGAAGCTTTCTTT	CAWRTGLIENTEAFF
TRBV7-9	.	.	TRBJ2-1	TGTGCCAGCAGCTTTGCCGGGAATGAGCAGTTCTTC	CASSFAGNEQFF
TRBV5-6	.	TRBD1	TRBJ2-1	TGTGCCAGCAGCTTCAGCCCTACCGGGACAGGGAGTTACAATGAGCAGTTCTTC	CASSFSPTGTGSYNEQFF
TRBV19	.	TRBD1	TRBJ2-1	TGTGCCAGTAGTTCCCACAGGGGCCTCTCCTACAATGAGCAGTTCTTC	CASSSHRGLSYNEQFF
TRBV6-1	once	TRBD1	TRBJ1-6	TGTGCCAGCAGTGAAGCGGGAACAGGGGGCCGTTCACCCCTCCACTTT	CASSEAGTGGRSPLHF
TRBV7-6	.	TRBD1	TRBJ1-2	TGTGCCAGCAGCTCGATGTTTAAAACAGGGGGAGCTGGCTACACCTTC	CASSSMFKTGGAGYTF
TRBV9	once	TRBD1	TRBJ1-2	TGTGCCAGCAGCCCCAACAGGGGCGGCTACACCTTC	CASSPNRGGYTF
TRBV19	.	TRBD1	TRBJ1-2	TGTGCCAGTAGGAAGACAGGGGAAGTAAGAGGCTACACCTTC	CASRKTGEVRGYTF
TRBV28	.	.	TRBJ2-3	TGTGCCAGCAGTTCTGCGCGATTGAGAACAGATACGCAGTATTTT	CASSSARLRTDTQYF
TRBV5-1	.	TRBD2	TRBJ2-7	TGCGCCAGCAGCTCGGGACTAGCGGGAGAAGAGCAGTACTTC	CASSSGLAGEEQYF
TRBV5-1	.	TRBD1	TRBJ1-4	TGCGCCAGCGGCGCCGGACAGGGAGAGGAAAAACTGTTTTTT	CASGAGQGEEKLFF
TRBV7-8	.	TRBD1	TRBJ1-1	TGTGCCAGCAGCTTAGGTCCAGGGGGATTGAACACTGAAGCTTTCTTT	CASSLGPGGLNTEAFF
TRBV11-3	.	TRBD2	TRBJ2-1	TGTGCCAGCAGCTTCGGTAGCGGGAGCTCCAGAGGGAATGAGCAGTTCTTC	CASSFGSGSSRGNEQFF
TRBV7-3	.	.	TRBJ2-1	TGTGCCAGCAGCTTAAAGGTAGGACTCTACAATGAGCAGTTCTTC	CASSLKVGLYNEQFF
TRBV5-1	.	.	TRBJ1-1	TGCGCCAGCAGCCGGGAATTGAACACTGAAGCTTTCTTT	CASSRELNTEAFF
TRBV7-6	.	.	TRBJ1-3	TGTGCCAGCAGCTTAGACGGGAACACCATATATTTT	CASSLDGNTIYF
TRBV5-1	.	TRBD1	TRBJ2-7	TGCGCCAGCAGCCCCATCTCACAGGGGGCCCGTGAGCAGTACTTC	CASSPISQGAREQYF
TRBV10-3	.	TRBD1	TRBJ1-3	TGTGCCAGCGGGACAGAAGCTAGTGGAAACACCATATATTTT	CASGTEASGNTIYF
TRBV5-4	.	.	TRBJ2-2	TGTGCCAGCAGCTCATACACCGGGGAGCTGTTTTTT	CASSSYTGELFF
TRBV20-1	.	.	TRBJ2-7	TGCAGTGCTAGTTTCGGAGACCGCTTTAGTGAGCAGTACTTC	CSASFGDRFSEQYF
TRBV7-8	few	TRBD2	TRBJ2-7	TGTGCCAGCAGCCTAGTTTGGCGGGAGGACGGCCACTACGAGCAGTACTTC	CASSLVWREDGHYEQYF
TRBV18	.	TRBD1	TRBJ1-2	TGTGCCAGCTCACTCCTAGGAGGGGGCTATGACTATGGCTACACCTTC	CASSLLGGGYDYGYTF